One sample yielded the 20 T cell receptor beta chains listed below, sequenced in a study of T-cell memory formation after mild COVID-19. One entry per CDR3 protein, called by TCRdb with MiXCR from the 5' RACE reads. The repertoire consists of hundreds of thousands of distinct CDR3 sequences, with approximately 20% occurring once and the leading ten covering 20% to 25%. The sample consisted of PBMCs or a T cell subset sorted from them (not recorded which). The receptors were gathered from a man aged 18 to 29 who had mild COVID-19 (a few samples of this study predate the infection). Cell type and time point are not known.

The chain joins TRBV6-5 to TRBJ1-2; D ambiguous. Germline CDR1 is MNHEY and CDR2 is SVGAGI. The CDR3 totals 13 residues. Trimming took 6 bases from V and 4 from J, leaving 12 bases between them. This chain's CDR3 is CASRQPPGYGYTF. The CDR3 bases are TGTGCCAGCAGGCAACCCCCGGGCTATGGCTACACCTTC.

This clonotype was seen only a few times. The CDR3 DNA sequence: TGTGCCAGCAGCTCTCCAGGGGGCATCGGACCTGAAGCTTTCTTT. Residues: CASSSPGGIGPEAFF. The chain couples TRBV7-2 to TRBJ1-1; 8 bases line up with TRBD1. This CDR3 region has 15 residues. Germline V CDR1 and CDR2: SGHTA, FQGNSA. After removal of 4 bases from V and 6 bases from J, the junction contained 10 bases not matched to a gene.

This rearrangement joins TRBV6-4 to TRBJ2-3; perhaps TRBD2 as D (6 bases). Germline V gives CDR1 MRHNA, CDR2 SNTAGT. This CDR3 is 20 amino acids long. The germline V and J ends were trimmed by 2 bases and 0 bases, with 24 bases remaining between them. The CDR3 nucleotides read TGTGCCAGCAGTGACAGGGACTCATTTAGTCCTCCGCCTAGCACAGATACGCAGTATTTT. As protein: CASSDRDSFSPPPSTDTQYF.

The V call is TRBV20-1, the J call TRBJ2-3, with a weak D call TRBD2 (5 bases). Per germline, CDR1 DFQATT and CDR2 SNEGSKA (reference sequence). Trimming left V 1 base short and J 2 bases short, with 13 bases between. The CDR3 contains 15 residues. The CDR3 sequence: CSARGPAGATDTQYF. The CDR3 DNA is TGCAGTGCTAGAGGTCCCGCGGGTGCCACAGATACGCAGTATTTT.

V and J are TRBV4-3 and TRBJ2-7; 8 nucleotides agree with TRBD1. The CDR3 covers 14 residues. J lost 12 bases, V lost 0 bases, and 10 bases had no gene match. Per the germline V gene, CDR1 is LGHNA and CDR2 is YSLEER. The CDR3 DNA follows: TGCGCCAGCAGCCAAGAGCCCGGACAGGGAATCCTGTACTTC. Amino acids: CASSQEPGQGILYF.

This rearrangement joins TRBV4-2 to TRBJ2-3; D tentatively fits TRBD1 or TRBD2 (5 bases each). V lost 0 bases, J lost 2 bases, and 12 bases lay in between. Germline V CDR1 and CDR2: LGHNA, YNFKEQ. The CDR3 loop spans 16 amino acids. Written as DNA, the CDR3 is TGTGCCAGCAGCCAAGATGGGGAGACAGACACAGATACGCAGTATTTT. Translating it yields CASSQDGETDTDTQYF.

This chain connects TRBV5-1 to TRBJ1-2, with 9 bases that match TRBD1. The CDR3 spans 15 residues. Losses at the gene ends were 7 bases for V and 6 bases for J; bases not matched to a gene: 13. Germline V gene data show CDR1 as SGHRS and CDR2 as YFSETQ. The CDR3 reads CASANTPGQGDGYTF. Here the CDR3 DNA reads TGCGCCAGCGCAAATACCCCGGGACAGGGAGATGGCTACACCTTC.

This clonotype was observed a handful of times. The V and J genes are TRBV7-2 and TRBJ2-4, with TRBD2 matching 8 bases. With V trimmed by 5 bases and J by 0 bases, 9 bases remained unmatched. The V gene's germline CDR1 is SGHTA and CDR2 FQGNSA. This CDR3 contains 17 residues. CDR3 bases: TGTGCCAGCAGCCCGGGAGGGGCGGGGGCAGCCAAAAACATTCAGTACTTC. Its translation is CASSPGGAGAAKNIQYF.

This clonotype was detected only a few times. The gene calls are TRBV20-1 and TRBJ2-3; 9 bases line up with TRBD2. CDR1 and CDR2 from the germline V gene are DFQATT and SNEGSKA (reference sequence). The CDR3 spans 15 residues. J lost 2 bases, V lost 3 bases, and 6 bases had no gene match. The CDR3 protein is CSARGLAGLTDTQYF. DNA for the CDR3: TGCAGTGCTAGGGGGCTAGCGGGGCTCACAGATACGCAGTATTTT.

This clonotype turned up a few times. The chain employs TRBV29-1 and TRBJ2-7, with D possibly TRBD1 on 5 matching bases. CDR1 is SQVTM, CDR2 ANQGSEA, per germline. This CDR3 comprises 13 residues. Between the trimmed V and J ends, which lost 4 bases and 1 base, there was a span of 11 bases. CDR3 nucleotides: TGCAGCGTTGCTTTGACAGAATCCTACGAGCAGTACTTC. Its translation: CSVALTESYEQYF.

V is TRBV7-9 and J is TRBJ2-5; TRBD1 agrees at 9 bases. CDR1 is SEHNR and CDR2 is FQNEAQ in the germline V gene (reference sequence). V lost 5 bases, J lost 7 bases, and 2 bases stayed unmatched. The CDR3 length is 12 residues. The CDR3 region is CASSQTGGTQYF. CDR3 in DNA: TGTGCCAGCAGCCAGACAGGGGGGACCCAGTACTTC.

This clonotype was observed a few times. This chain connects TRBV19 to TRBJ1-5; unclear D gene. Trimming took 4 bases from V and 5 from J, leaving 9 bases between them. The CDR3 is made up of 13 amino acids. Per the germline V gene, CDR1 is LNHDA and CDR2 is SQIVND (reference sequence). The CDR3 loop reads CASSKLRDQPQHF. The CDR3, as DNA: TGTGCCAGTAGTAAACTCCGGGATCAGCCCCAGCATTTT.

The rearrangement uses TRBV13 and TRBJ2-1; D is unresolved. With 2 bases removed from V and 9 bases from J, the gap between germline ends came to 8 bases. This CDR3 region has 12 residues. Germline CDR1 PRHDT, CDR2 FYEKMQ (reference sequence). The CDR3 region is CASSLSRVEQFF. The CDR3 DNA reads TGTGCCAGCAGCTTATCTCGGGTTGAGCAGTTCTTC.

This chain connects TRBV7-2 to TRBJ2-3; 9 bases agree with TRBD2. CDR1 is SGHTA, CDR2 FQGNSA, per germline. With 1 base clipped from V and 2 bases from J, the junction kept 7 bases outside the gene matches. The CDR3 has 17 residues. CDR3 nucleotide sequence: TGTGCCAGCAGCTTAGAGGGTAGCGGGGGTTTCACAGATACGCAGTATTTT. Encoded protein: CASSLEGSGGFTDTQYF.

This clonotype was detected only a few times. The genes are TRBV5-1 and TRBJ1-2, with 10 bases matching TRBD1. CDR1 is SGHRS and CDR2 is YFSETQ in the germline V gene. The CDR3 is made up of 15 amino acids. V shed 4 bases, J shed 2 bases, and the junction held 5 bases outside the gene matches. The CDR3 DNA is TGCGCCAGCAGCAGAGACAGGGGGCAGAACTATGGCTACACCTTC. Translating gives CASSRDRGQNYGYTF.

V and J are TRBV12-3 or TRBV12-4 and TRBJ2-3; TRBD1 is a possible D gene (6 bases). This CDR3 has 13 residues. Trimming removed 7 bases from V and 6 bases from J, with 14 bases in between. The CDR3 DNA is TGTGCCAGCAATTTTCAGGGGCGGGATACGCAGTATTTT. Its protein product is CASNFQGRDTQYF.

This clonotype was detected many times. This sequence joins TRBV6-5 and TRBJ2-7; D not resolved. The germline V gene encodes CDR1 MNHEY and CDR2 SVGAGI. The CDR3 spans 16 residues. Trimming shortened V by 2 bases and J by 3 bases, and 17 bases separated the two germline ends. The CDR3 sequence is CASSYAEGKPLYEQYF. The DNA of the CDR3 is TGTGCCAGCAGTTACGCCGAAGGGAAACCGCTCTACGAGCAGTACTTC.

This sequence joins TRBV5-1 and TRBJ2-1; the D gene is possibly TRBD1 (6 bases). Trimming pared 5 bases from V and 9 bases from J, leaving 18 bases between. The length of the CDR3 is 14 residues. The V gene's germline CDR1 is SGHRS and CDR2 YFSETQ. The CDR3 DNA follows: TGCGCCAGCAGAGGTGGGCAGGGGAGAAGTGAGCAGTTCTTC. Its translation: CASRGGQGRSEQFF. The variable domain in full, completed from reference TRBV5-1 and TRBJ2-1, reads KAGVTQTPRYLIKTRGQQVTLSCSPISGHRSVSWYQQTPGQGLQFLFEYFSETQRNKGNFPGRFSGRQFSNSRSEMNVSTLELGDSALYLCASRGGQGRSEQFFGPGTRLTVL.

This clonotype was seen only a few times. The chain uses TRBV7-2 and TRBJ1-4; D uncertain. Trimming removed 3 bases from V and 8 bases from J, with 10 bases in between. Germline-derived CDR1 and CDR2 are SGHTA and FQGNSA. The CDR3 covers 13 residues. CDR3 nucleotides: TGTGCCAGCAGCTTGGGTTGGAGGGAAAAACTGTTTTTT. This translates into CASSLGWREKLFF.

The V and J genes are TRBV5-6 and TRBJ2-3; 7 bases are a match to TRBD2. Germline trimming cut 0 bases from V and 6 bases from J; bases unmatched to any gene: 7. The CDR3 covers 15 residues. Per the germline V gene, CDR1 is SGHDT and CDR2 is YYEEEE. The CDR3, as DNA: TGTGCCAGCAGCTTGGGACTAGCCGAGGGGGATACGCAGTATTTT. The encoded protein is CASSLGLAEGDTQYF.